In this sample, the clone carrying this T cell receptor (beta chain) turned up many times. Amplification of TCR beta CDR3 regions was performed using RNA transcripts as template. HTBI primers were used for first-round RT-PCR of the TCR CDR3. TCRdb ran MiXCR on the multiplex PCR reads and lists one entry per CDR3 protein. The data show 270,000 or so distinct CDR3 sequences, with 25% seen just once and approximately 25% held by the top ten. This record belongs to a study of T cells in Graves' hyperthyroidism and ophthalmopathy. Criteria for exclusion of patients were uncontrolled infection, other autoimmune disease, pregnancy or lactation. Clinical symptoms, serum thyroxine, TRAb, thyroid ultrasound and orbital computed tomography established diagnosis. This blood was taken when hyperthyroidism was first diagnosed, before any ophthalmopathy symptoms existed. V was shortened by 5 bases and J by 4 bases, with 14 bases between the two germline ends. The V gene's germline CDR1 is LGHDT and CDR2 YNNKEL (reference sequence). This CDR3 comprises 14 residues.

The chain carries TRBV3-1 and TRBJ2-5; D might be TRBD2 (6 bases). This clonotype was obtained from a man in his forties with Graves' hyperthyroidism that later progressed to Graves' ophthalmopathy. Material for sequencing was blood. CDR3 coding DNA: TGTGCCAGCAGCGCGGACACCGGGGGAGAGACCCAGTACTTC. The encoded protein is CASSADTGGETQYF.